Presented here are 29 T cell receptor beta chains from one specimen sequenced in a study of blood T cell repertoires in COVID-19. Clones were read by immunoSEQ multiplex PCR, and TCRdb kept only the in-frame ones, dropping some. This sample has about half a million clones, with 70% to 90% found just once. The material sequenced was peripheral blood. These receptors were obtained from a human donor in a cohort sampled during active COVID-19.

The rearrangement joins TRBV6-6 to TRBJ1-2; 12 nucleotides match TRBD1. V lost 4 bases to trimming and J lost 4 bases; unmatched junction nucleotides: 4. Germline-derived CDR1 and CDR2 are MNHNY and SVGAGI (reference sequence). The CDR3 has 15 residues. In DNA, the CDR3 is TGTGCCAGCAGTTGGGGACAGGGGGCATTCTATGGCTACACCTTC. Protein sequence: CASSWGQGAFYGYTF.

The rearrangement joins TRBV2 to TRBJ1-1, with D tentatively TRBD1 (6 bases). Germline CDR1 and CDR2: SNHLY and FYNNEI. This CDR3 region has 13 residues. The germline V and J ends were trimmed by 5 bases and 4 bases, with 11 bases remaining between them. CDR3 protein: CASSLTGTTEAFF. In DNA form, the CDR3 reads TGTGCCAGCAGTCTGACAGGAACCACTGAAGCTTTCTTT.

This clone appeared many times. This rearrangement joins TRBV2 to TRBJ2-7, with 7 positions matching TRBD1. With 8 bases clipped from V and 3 bases from J, the junction kept 13 bases outside the gene matches. The CDR3 runs to 15 residues. Looked up from germline, CDR1 is SNHLY and CDR2 is FYNNEI. CDR3 bases: TGTGCCAGCCAAACCCGGACAGGACCCCTCTACGAGCAGTACTTC. Amino acids: CASQTRTGPLYEQYF.

This rearrangement joins TRBV10-1 to TRBJ2-3; TRBD1 is a possible D gene (6 bases). The CDR3 has 16 residues. Germline V lookup: CDR1 WNHNN, CDR2 SYGVQD (reference sequence). Trimming took off 9 bases at V and 3 bases at J, with 22 bases between the two ends. The CDR3 DNA sequence: TGCGCCAGTTCGAAACAGGGTGCTGAGGGGACAGATACGCAGTATTTT. Residues: CASSKQGAEGTDTQYF.

The chain has TRBV24-1 and TRBJ1-5, with D unclear. The CDR3 covers 15 residues. The germline V gene has CDR1 KGHDR and CDR2 SFDVKD. V lost 7 bases and J 2 bases, leaving 14 bases between the germline ends. The CDR3 is CATRATGEGNQPQHF. The CDR3 region has the DNA TGTGCCACCAGGGCGACGGGTGAGGGCAATCAGCCCCAGCATTTT.

V is TRBV27 and J is TRBJ2-6; 7 nucleotides align to TRBD2. Germline lookup yields CDR1 MNHEY and CDR2 SMNVEV (reference sequence). The CDR3 extends over 16 amino acids. Losses at the gene ends were 2 bases for V and 2 bases for J; bases not matched to a gene: 3. The CDR3 protein is CASSLREGAGANVLTF. The CDR3, as DNA: TGTGCCAGCAGTTTAAGGGAGGGAGCTGGGGCCAACGTCCTGACTTTC.

The chain has TRBV4-1 and TRBJ2-3, with 8 bases lining up with TRBD2. The CDR3 spans 16 residues. Germline V gene lookup returns CDR1 MGHRA and CDR2 YSYEKL. J gave up 1 base and V 1 base, and 4 bases lay outside the gene matches. DNA of the CDR3: TGCGCCAGCAGCCAAGTAACGGGAGGGCGCACAGATACGCAGTATTTT. Amino acid sequence: CASSQVTGGRTDTQYF.

V is TRBV28 and J is TRBJ2-2; D is undetermined. Between the trimmed V and J ends, which lost 6 bases and 8 bases, there was a span of 13 bases. The CDR3 totals 13 residues. In germline, CDR1 is MDHEN, CDR2 SYDVKM. In DNA, the CDR3 is TGTGCCAGCAGCAAGACTCAACCGGGGGAGCTGTTTTTT. It codes for CASSKTQPGELFF. Looking up the rest from reference TRBV28 and TRBJ2-2 gives the full variable domain: DVKVTQSSRYLVKRTGEKVFLECVQDMDHENMFWYRQDPGLGLRLIYFSYDVKMKEKGDIPEGYSVSREKKERFSLILESASTNQTSMYLCASSKTQPGELFFGEGSRLTVL.

The V call is TRBV15, the J call TRBJ2-1, with no clear D. V lost 0 bases and J lost 6, with 9 bases in between. The CDR3 is made up of 14 amino acids. From germline, CDR1 is LNHNV and CDR2 YYDKDF (reference sequence). This CDR3 is CATSRDRWANEQFF. The CDR3 nucleotides read TGTGCCACCAGCAGAGATAGGTGGGCCAATGAGCAGTTCTTC.

This chain uses TRBV9 with TRBJ1-4; maybe TRBD1 (6 bases). Per germline, CDR1 SGDLS and CDR2 YYNGEE. V shed 4 bases and J shed 5 bases, with 12 bases lying between them. The CDR3 extends over 14 amino acids. The CDR3 is CASSQGSFNEKLFF. In nucleotides, the CDR3 is TGTGCCAGCAGCCAGGGGTCCTTCAATGAAAAACTGTTTTTT.

The V call is TRBV14, the J call TRBJ2-1, with TRBD1 matching 8 bases. The CDR3 runs 13 residues. Trimming removed 4 bases from V and 12 bases from J; junction bases left unmatched: 8. Per germline, CDR1 SGHDN and CDR2 FVKESK. The CDR3 sequence: CASSPRQGLGQFF. The CDR3 coding sequence is TGTGCCAGCAGCCCGCGACAGGGGTTGGGGCAGTTCTTC.

V is TRBV1 and J is TRBJ1-3. TRBV1 is classified as a pseudogene. The CDR3 extends over 17 amino acids. CDR3 in amino acids: CTSSQARLGREEHTIYF. The CDR3 DNA sequence: TGCACCAGCAGCCAAGCGCGACTCGGTCGGGAGGAACACACCATATATTTT.

The chain has TRBV9 and TRBJ2-1, with TRBD2 matching over 16 bases. The CDR3 runs to 19 residues. The germline V gene has CDR1 SGDLS and CDR2 YYNGEE. Trimming took 3 bases from V and 6 from J; bases not matched to a gene: 12. CDR3 in amino acids: CASSAGTSGRVSGGNEQFF. The CDR3 bases are TGTGCCAGCAGCGCCGGGACTAGCGGGAGGGTCTCGGGGGGCAATGAGCAGTTCTTC.

There are a few counts of this clone. The rearrangement links TRBV4-2 to TRBJ2-1; D may be TRBD2 (6 bases). V lost 0 bases, J lost 6 bases, and 18 bases lay in between. CDR3 size: 17 residues. Per germline, CDR1 LGHNA and CDR2 YNFKEQ. CDR3 loop: CASSQEFLGSGLNEQFF. The CDR3 region has the DNA TGTGCCAGCAGCCAAGAATTTCTCGGGAGTGGCCTCAATGAGCAGTTCTTC.

The chain uses TRBV9 and TRBJ2-7; a weak D match, TRBD2 (7 bases). V lost 4 bases and J lost 4, with 12 bases in between. The CDR3 extends over 13 amino acids. Germline V gene sequence: CDR1 SGDLS, CDR2 YYNGEE. CDR3 amino acids: CASSRGGEYEQYF. The CDR3 nucleotides are TGTGCCAGCAGCAGGGGGGGAGAGTACGAGCAGTACTTC. The variable domain in full, completed from reference TRBV9 and TRBJ2-7, reads DSGVTQTPKHLITATGQRVTLRCSPRSGDLSVYWYQQSLDQGLQFLIQYYNGEERAKGNILERFSAQQFPDLHSELNLSSLELGDSALYFCASSRGGEYEQYFGPGTRLTVT.

The chain is built from TRBV30 and TRBJ1-3; TRBD1 matches 7 bases. With V trimmed by 3 bases and J by 2 bases, 1 base remained unmatched. This CDR3 is 13 amino acids long. Germline lookup yields CDR1 GTSNPN and CDR2 SVGIG (reference sequence). The CDR3 sequence is CAWSGQAGNTIYF. CDR3 bases: TGTGCCTGGAGCGGACAGGCTGGAAACACCATATATTTT. The variable domain in full, completed from reference TRBV30 and TRBJ1-3, reads SQTIHQWPATLVQPVGSPLSLECTVEGTSNPNLYWYRQAAGRGLQLLFYSVGIGQISSEVPQNLSASRPQDRQFILSSKKLLLSDSGFYLCAWSGQAGNTIYFGEGSWLTVV.

This sequence joins TRBV2 and TRBJ1-2; D uncertain. Germline-derived CDR1 and CDR2 are SNHLY and FYNNEI. This CDR3 region has 16 residues. The V and J ends lost 6 bases and 1 base respectively, with 18 bases between them. The CDR3 protein is CASSLTSAAVNYGYTF. The CDR3 bases are TGTGCCAGCAGCTTGACATCAGCTGCCGTTAACTATGGCTACACCTTC.

V and J are TRBV4-3 and TRBJ1-6; D unclear. Germline CDR1 and CDR2: LGHNA and YSLEER. This CDR3 region has 15 residues. Trimming removed 2 bases from V and 6 bases from J, with 11 bases in between. The DNA for the CDR3 is TGCGCCAGCAGCCAATTTTCAGGTTCTAATTCACCCCTCCACTTT. Protein: CASSQFSGSNSPLHF.

V is TRBV14 and J is TRBJ2-3, with D unresolved. Germline values: CDR1 SGHDN, CDR2 FVKESK. This CDR3 has 13 residues. The V and J ends lost 4 bases and 6 bases respectively, with 11 bases between them. Here the CDR3 DNA reads TGTGCCAGCAGCCCGACAACCGTTGATACGCAGTATTTT. Its translation: CASSPTTVDTQYF.

V and J are TRBV3-1 (or the pseudogene TRBV3-2) and TRBJ2-7; 7 bases are a match to TRBD2. Germline CDR1 reads LGHDT; CDR2 reads YNNKEL (reference sequence). The CDR3 contains 14 residues. V gave up 3 bases and J gave up 5 bases; unmatched junction bases: 7. DNA for the CDR3: TGTGCCAGCAGCCAGGGAGGGCGAAGCCACGAGCAGTACTTC. Its protein is CASSQGGRSHEQYF.

This chain joins TRBV5-5 and TRBJ1-2, with D unresolved. Between the trimmed V and J ends, which lost 4 bases and 6 bases, there was a span of 16 bases. CDR3 length: 14 amino acids. The V gene's germline CDR1 is SGHKS and CDR2 YYEKEE (reference sequence). CDR3 sequence reads: CASSIGLGPDGYTF. The CDR3 DNA follows: TGTGCCAGCAGCATTGGGCTGGGTCCCGATGGCTACACCTTC. The complete variable domain, with remaining parts taken from reference TRBV5-5 and TRBJ1-2, reads DAGVTQSPTHLIKTRGQQVTLRCSPISGHKSVSWYQQVLGQGPQFIFQYYEKEERGRGNFPDRFSARQFPNYSSELNVNALLLGDSALYLCASSIGLGPDGYTFGSGTRLTVV.

The V gene is TRBV6-6, the J gene TRBJ1-1, with a weak D call TRBD1 (5 bases). CDR1 is MNHNY and CDR2 is SVGAGI in the germline V gene (reference sequence). V shed 6 bases and J shed 3 bases, with 14 bases lying between them. The CDR3 length is 14 residues. This CDR3 is CASRGLGEDTEAFF. The CDR3 DNA is TGTGCCAGCAGGGGATTAGGGGAGGACACTGAAGCTTTCTTT.

The chain is built from TRBV10-3 and TRBJ2-3; 10 bases map to TRBD1. This CDR3 has 15 residues. V lost 7 bases, J lost 3 bases, and 7 bases stayed unmatched. Germline loops: CDR1 ENHRY, CDR2 SYGVKD. Here the CDR3 DNA reads TGTGCCATCAAGGGACCGGGACAGGGGACAGATACGCAGTATTTT. This gives the protein CAIKGPGQGTDTQYF.

The V call is TRBV7-8, the J call TRBJ2-3, with a weak D call TRBD1 (5 bases). V was trimmed by 5 bases and J by 6 bases, leaving 15 bases between them. Looked up from germline, CDR1 is SGHVS and CDR2 is FQNEAQ. This CDR3 contains 14 residues. The DNA for the CDR3 is TGTGCCAGCAGCCCCCAGGGTCGATTGGATACGCAGTATTTT. The encoded protein is CASSPQGRLDTQYF.

V usage is TRBV24-1 and J usage is TRBJ2-5; TRBD1 matches 7 bases. Germline V gene data show CDR1 as KGHDR and CDR2 as SFDVKD. J gave up 3 bases and V 4 bases, and 7 bases lay outside the gene matches. This CDR3 is 15 amino acids long. The CDR3 nucleotides read TGTGCCACCAGTGACCTTGGACAGGCCGAAGAGACCCAGTACTTC. The encoded protein is CATSDLGQAEETQYF.

The chain has TRBV28 and TRBJ1-2; 11 bases match TRBD1. This CDR3 spans 18 amino acids. The ends lost 7 bases at V and 4 bases at J; junction bases unmatched: 17. Germline assignment: CDR1 MDHEN and CDR2 SYDVKM. This CDR3 reads CASNPRDRGKREGYGYTF. CDR3 DNA sequence: TGTGCCAGCAACCCCCGGGACAGGGGGAAAAGGGAAGGCTATGGCTACACCTTC.

This chain links TRBV6-6 with TRBJ2-1, with TRBD2 matching 8 bases. There are 14 residues in the CDR3. Germline V CDR1 and CDR2: MNHNY, SVGAGI (reference sequence). Losses at the gene ends were 7 bases for V and 7 bases for J; bases not matched to a gene: 9. The CDR3 DNA reads TGTGCCAGCACTCTAGCGGGTACGGGTAATGAGCAGTTCTTC. Translated, it gives CASTLAGTGNEQFF.

The chain uses TRBV19 and TRBJ2-7; 9 nucleotides agree with TRBD1. The J segment lost 4 bases and the V segment lost 2 bases, leaving 6 bases of the junction unmatched. The CDR3 runs 15 residues. Germline assignment: CDR1 LNHDA and CDR2 SQIVND (reference sequence). DNA of the CDR3: TGTGCCAGTAGTATAAGAACGGGACAGGGATACGAGCAGTACTTC. This sequence encodes CASSIRTGQGYEQYF.

In DNA form, the CDR3 reads TGTGCCAGCAGTCTAGCGGGAGATCTCGATGAGCAGTTCTTC. Protein: CASSLAGDLDEQFF. This chain connects TRBV6-2 or TRBV6-3 to TRBJ2-1; 10 nucleotides agree with TRBD2. V was pared by 5 bases and J by 8 bases, with 6 bases of the junction left unmatched. Germline CDR1 is MNHEY and CDR2 is SVGEGT. This CDR3 contains 14 residues.